The clone carrying this TCR beta chain occurred a few times. These data are taken from a study of blood T cell repertoires in COVID-19. Study-wide background: Whether acute or convalescent, the COVID-19 samples came from the United States, Italy and Spain. PBMCs, B-cell-depleted T cells, or T cells were the source of the cDNA or gDNA that made up the material.

The CDR3 extends over 12 amino acids. CDR1 SEHNR and CDR2 FQNEAQ come from the germline V gene (reference sequence). V was trimmed by 1 base and J by 4 bases, leaving 5 bases between them. Source study methods: Using reference gene primer amplification, nucleated cell counts were estimated. Sequencing used immunoSEQ multiplex PCR; TCRdb keeps in-frame clones, though not all of them. From that table come the V and J calls and clone size; the DNA was used to work out D and trimming. The sample carries roughly 63,000 clones, about 74% recorded once. This chain joins TRBV7-9 and TRBJ2-7; D not certain. What was sequenced was peripheral blood. The TCR was taken from a woman older than 75 with acute or convalescent COVID-19. The CDR3 protein is CASSLDKYEQYF. The CDR3 nucleotides are TGTGCCAGCAGCTTAGACAAGTACGAGCAGTACTTC.